A single T cell receptor beta chain is shown here with its context. No antigen is known for it. PCR amplification relied on 60 Vbeta primers (plus 13 Jbeta primers). Sequencing used immunoSEQ multiplex PCR; TCRdb keeps in-frame clones, though not all of them. The sample yields nearly 65,000 clones, roughly 70% seen once. This specimen comes from a study of cytomegalovirus exposure and HLA in healthy donors. Study-wide findings and caveats: HLA restriction was apparent for most CMV-associated TCR beta chains in a later analysis. Some V segments, TRBV6-2 and TRBV6-3 among them, were indistinguishable and were therefore excluded.

J was trimmed by 4 bases and V by 6 bases; bases with no gene match: 7. The CDR3 contains 14 residues. The V gene's germline CDR1 is SNHLY and CDR2 FYNNEI. This TCR was sampled from a middle-aged man in good health and CMV-seronegative. The chain is built from TRBV2 and TRBJ2-5, with 8 bases that match TRBD1. Source material: PBMCs. The CDR3 loop is CASSKDRGAETQYF. The CDR3, as DNA: TGTGCCAGCAGCAAAGACAGGGGTGCAGAGACCCAGTACTTC. Supplemented by reference TRBV2 and TRBJ2-5, the full variable domain reads EPEVTQTPSHQVTQMGQEVILRCVPISNHLYFYWYRQILGQKVEFLVSFYNNEISEKSEIFDDQFSVERPDGSNFTLKIRSTKLEDSAMYFCASSKDRGAETQYFGPGTRLLVL.